These T cell receptor beta chains were read from a single sample in a study of identical twins. TCRdb reprocessed the 5' RACE reads via MiXCR and lists one record per CDR3 protein. The table shows just over 450,000 distinct CDR3 sequences, with around 14% occurring only once. This same sample was also taken into another study, of yellow fever vaccine responses in identical twins.

The sample taken for sequencing was CD4+ T cells sorted from blood. The receptor source for this set is a woman younger than 30 in good health. Each CDR3 is given with its conserved first and last residue. The D gene is left open where the match is weak. Part of the rows lack a size; the others show once, few, many or a class for expanded clones.

few | - | TRBJ1-1 | TRBV5-1 | 12 | TGCGCCAGCAGAAAGGGACTGTTTGAAGCTTTCTTT | CASRKGLFEAFF
few | - | TRBJ2-1 | TRBV20-1 | 14 | TGCAGTGCTAGAGGTCAGGCGCTTTACAATGAGCAGTTCTTC | CSARGQALYNEQFF
- | - | TRBJ2-7 | TRBV6-1 | 14 | TGTGCCAGCAGACTTGATCCTAGCTCCTACGAGCAGTACTTC | CASRLDPSSYEQYF
few | - | TRBJ2-7 | TRBV20-1 | 13 | TGCAGTGCTGAAGGACCGGGATCGTACGAGCAGTACTTC | CSAEGPGSYEQYF
many | - | TRBJ2-1 | TRBV3-1 | 11 | TGTGCCAGCAGCCGCCCGAATGAGCAGTTCTTC | CASSRPNEQFF
few | - | TRBJ2-3 | TRBV7-2 | 15 | TGTGCCAGCAGCTCCCTTCCACAAGGCACAGATACGCAGTATTTT | CASSSLPQGTDTQYF
- | - | TRBJ2-3 | TRBV3-1 | 14 | TGTGCCAGCACCCCTAGCCATATCACAGATACGCAGTATTTT | CASTPSHITDTQYF
- | - | TRBJ2-2 | TRBV5-1 | 13 | TGCGCCAGCAGCCTACAGGAAACCGGGGAGCTGTTTTTT | CASSLQETGELFF
few | - | TRBJ2-2 | TRBV27 | 14 | TGTGCCAGCAGTTTGCAGGGAGGTTTCGGGGAGCTGTTTTTT | CASSLQGGFGELFF
- | - | TRBJ2-3 | TRBV5-1 | 13 | TGCGCCAGCAGCCGTTTGAGCACAGATACGCTGTATTTT | CASSRLSTDTLYF
few | - | TRBJ1-6 | TRBV7-9 | 15 | TGTGCCAGCAGCCTGGGGACATTTAATAATTCACCCCTCCACTTT | CASSLGTFNNSPLHF
few | TRBD1 | TRBJ2-3 | TRBV10-3 | 16 | TGTGCCATCAGTGCATGGACAGGGGGCCTCCCAGATACGCAGTATTTT | CAISAWTGGLPDTQYF
few | TRBD2 | TRBJ2-1 | TRBV11-2 | 17 | TGTGCCAGCAGCTCCCGGACTAGCGGTACAATGGTCGATGAGCAGTTCTTC | CASSSRTSGTMVDEQFF
- | TRBD1 | TRBJ1-1 | TRBV12-3/TRBV12-4 | 16 | TGTGCCAGCAGTTTGCGCAGGGGGAACATGAACACTGAAGCTTTCTTT | CASSLRRGNMNTEAFF
few | TRBD2 | TRBJ2-4 | TRBV7-2 | 17 | TGTGCCAGCAGCCCGGGGACTAGCGGGAGGGCTAAAAACATTCAGTACTTC | CASSPGTSGRAKNIQYF
- | - | TRBJ2-5 | TRBV5-4 | 15 | TGTGCCAGCAGCTTGGGGGGCCCTCGAGGAGAGACCCAGTACTTC | CASSLGGPRGETQYF
- | - | TRBJ2-7 | TRBV6-5 | 12 | TGTGCCAGCAGGGCCTCCTGGAACGAGCAGTACTTC | CASRASWNEQYF
- | - | TRBJ2-5 | TRBV28 | 12 | TGTGCCAGCACCCGACCACAAGAGACCCAGTACTTC | CASTRPQETQYF
few | - | TRBJ2-5 | TRBV5-1 | 14 | TGCGCCAGCAGCCCACCGGGACCCGGGGAGACCCAGTACTTC | CASSPPGPGETQYF
- | - | TRBJ2-5 | TRBV7-9 | 13 | TGTGCCAGCAGCTTTTCAGCCCATGGGACCCAGTACTTC | CASSFSAHGTQYF
once | - | TRBJ2-5 | TRBV3-1 | 14 | TGTGCCAGCAGCCTAGGACAGTACCAAGAGACCCAGTACTTC | CASSLGQYQETQYF
- | TRBD2 | TRBJ2-7 | TRBV7-8 | 16 | TGTGCCAGCAGCTTAGAAACTAGCGGGTTCGCCTACGAGCAGTACTTC | CASSLETSGFAYEQYF
many | - | TRBJ2-1 | TRBV29-1 | 10 | TGCAGCGGTTATTACAATGAGCAGTTCTTC | CSGYYNEQFF
- | - | TRBJ1-1 | TRBV7-2 | 15 | TGTGCCAGCAGCTTAGTGGGACCCATGATAGGTGAAGCTTTCTTT | CASSLVGPMIGEAFF
- | TRBD1 | TRBJ2-5 | TRBV9 | 16 | TGTGCCAGCAGCCAAACCCTGGGACAGATCCAAGAGACCCAGTACTTC | CASSQTLGQIQETQYF
many | - | TRBJ2-1 | TRBV20-1 | 11 | TGCAGTGCCCCACTAGGGTTTGAGCAGTTCTTC | CSAPLGFEQFF
many | TRBD1 | TRBJ2-7 | TRBV6-2/TRBV6-3 | 15 | TGTGCCAGCAGGCCTACGGGACAGGTAACCTACGAGCAGTACTTC | CASRPTGQVTYEQYF
few | - | TRBJ1-2 | TRBV25-1 | 14 | TGTGCCAGCAGTGAAACCGGGAGAAACTATGGCTACACCTTC | CASSETGRNYGYTF
few | - | TRBJ1-2 | TRBV3-1 | 14 | TGTGCCAGCAGCCAAGTGGGGGCTTTGAGGGGCTACACCTTC | CASSQVGALRGYTF
few | - | TRBJ2-4 | TRBV3-1 | 16 | TGTGCCAGCAGCCGACAGGCCAGTAAACTTAAAAACATTCAGTACTTC | CASSRQASKLKNIQYF
many | - | TRBJ2-2 | TRBV12-3/TRBV12-4 | 12 | TGTGCCAGCAGTACAGGGACCGGGGAGCTGTTTTTT | CASSTGTGELFF
- | - | TRBJ2-2 | TRBV3-1 | 17 | TGTGCCAGCAGCCAAGGTTCAGGCCTCGGGATTACCGGGGAGCTTTTTTTT | CASSQGSGLGITGELFF
- | - | TRBJ2-3 | TRBV20-1 | 15 | TGCAGTGCTAGAGATCTCCGAGCGTCCACAGATACGCAGTATTTT | CSARDLRASTDTQYF